One sample yielded the 18 T cell receptor beta chains listed below, sequenced in a study of regulatory T cells in long-lasting Graves disease. As to time point: persistent/refractory GD, antithyroid drugs over 5 years with positive TRAb. PBMC-extracted RNA yielded the TCR library. Relying on iRepertoire HTBI primers and Arm-PCR of CDR3 regions, the team built TCR beta libraries. Each CDR3 protein gets one entry after TCRdb re-called the multiplex PCR reads with MiXCR. Among roughly 700,000 distinct CDR3 sequences, approximately 31% were seen once, and the ten largest hold around 40%. Sequencing used peripheral blood mononuclear cells (PBMCs), obtained when the disease was refractory, from a patient treated with antithyroid drugs. The receptors derive from a female donor with Graves disease.

As regards this clonotype: This could be a read error, since a much larger clone is one nucleotide away. The gene calls are TRBV11-2 and TRBJ2-5, with 15 bases lining up with TRBD2. The V and J ends lost 3 bases and 5 bases, in that order; junction bases with no gene match: 7. This CDR3 region has 17 residues. Germline V gene sequence: CDR1 SGHAT, CDR2 FQNNGV. CDR3 loop: CASSFRTSGRVVETQYF. As DNA, the CDR3 is TGTGCCAGCAGCTTTCGGACTAGCGGGAGGGTCGTTGAGACCCAGTACTTC.

The chain joins TRBV6-6 to TRBJ1-1; tentatively, D is TRBD1 (5 bases). Looked up from germline, CDR1 is MNHNY and CDR2 is SVGAGI (reference sequence). V lost 0 bases, J lost 6 bases, and 14 bases lay in between. The CDR3 is 15 amino acids. In DNA, the CDR3 is TGTGCCAGCAGTTACTCGGGGGGGGTGGGCTCTGAAGCTTTCTTT. Amino acid sequence: CASSYSGGVGSEAFF.

This clonotype was seen more than once but under ten times. The V gene is TRBV19, the J gene TRBJ2-3; maybe TRBD1 (6 bases). This CDR3 comprises 15 residues. V was shortened by 6 bases and J by 0 bases, with 13 bases between the two germline ends. Germline CDR1 reads LNHDA; CDR2 reads SQIVND (reference sequence). The CDR3 spells CASSTGRSSTDTQYF. The CDR3 nucleotides read TGTGCCAGTAGCACAGGGAGATCTAGCACAGATACGCAGTATTTT.

The gene calls are TRBV5-1 and TRBJ1-2; 9 bases match TRBD1. Germline V gene sequence: CDR1 SGHRS, CDR2 YFSETQ. This CDR3 spans 15 amino acids. V trimming: 4 bases; J trimming: 4 bases; junction bases outside the gene matches: 8. This chain's CDR3 is CASSTDRGKIYGYTF. The CDR3 DNA reads TGCGCCAGCAGCACAGACAGGGGGAAGATCTATGGCTACACCTTC.

This chain joins TRBV3-1 and TRBJ1-2, with TRBD1 as a possible D gene (6 bases). The CDR3 has 16 amino acids. The V gene lost 6 bases and the J gene lost 0 bases, with 17 bases spanning the gap. CDR1 is LGHDT and CDR2 is YNNKEL in the germline V gene (reference sequence). CDR3 nucleotides: TGTGCCAGCAGTCACAGGGACCACAGATCTAACTATGGCTACACCTTC. Translated, it gives CASSHRDHRSNYGYTF.

This clonotype has only one observation. The chain combines TRBV18 with TRBJ2-6; D might be TRBD2 (7 bases). This CDR3 is built from 16 residues. Trimming took off 4 bases at V and 3 bases at J, with 13 bases between the two ends. CDR1 and CDR2 (germline): KGHSH, LQKENI. The CDR3 loop reads CASSRRGASGANVLTF. The CDR3 bases are TGTGCCAGCTCACGTCGGGGGGCGAGTGGGGCCAACGTCCTGACTTTC.

This chain connects TRBV5-1 to TRBJ2-7; TRBD2 agrees at 12 bases. Germline CDR1 is SGHRS and CDR2 is YFSETQ. The V segment lost 4 bases and the J segment 5 bases; nucleotides outside the gene matches: 16. The CDR3 runs 18 residues. The DNA of the CDR3 is TGCGCCAGCAGCCCACGCCGGCTAGCGGGGGGGGACTACGACGAGCAGTACTTC. Protein: CASSPRRLAGGDYDEQYF.

This chain joins TRBV6-9 and TRBJ1-2; 10 bases fit TRBD1. The CDR3 length is 15 residues. J lost 4 bases, V lost 3 bases, and 5 bases had no gene match. Per germline, CDR1 MNHGY and CDR2 SVAAGI. The CDR3 DNA sequence: TGTGCCAGCAGTTACGAAGGGACAGGGGTCTATGGCTACACCTTC. Protein: CASSYEGTGVYGYTF.

This clonotype was counted only a few times. The V call is TRBV11-2, the J call TRBJ2-6, with a tentative D call TRBD1 (6 bases). Germline values: CDR1 SGHAT, CDR2 FQNNGV. V lost 5 bases, J lost 4 bases, and 15 bases lay in between. The CDR3 contains 16 residues. The CDR3 loop reads CASSPGQPWGANVLTF. In DNA form, the CDR3 reads TGTGCCAGCAGCCCAGGACAGCCATGGGGGGCCAACGTCCTGACTTTC.

This clonotype was picked up a small number of times. The V call is TRBV30, the J call TRBJ1-1; 8 bases agree with TRBD1. Germline loops: CDR1 GTSNPN, CDR2 SVGIG (reference sequence). With 5 bases clipped from V and 3 bases from J, the junction kept 5 bases outside the gene matches. The CDR3 sequence is 13 residues long. This chain's CDR3 is CAWEMTGDTEAFF. CDR3 nucleotide sequence: TGTGCCTGGGAGATGACAGGGGACACTGAAGCTTTCTTT.

This clonotype has a handful of counts. The chain links TRBV12-3 or TRBV12-4 to TRBJ1-1; D is ambiguous. The CDR3 has 14 amino acids. Between the trimmed V and J ends, which lost 5 bases and 1 base, there was a span of 11 bases. The CDR3 coding sequence is TGTGCCAGCAGTGTGGGGATCCGGAACACTGAAGCTTTCTTT. Its translation is CASSVGIRNTEAFF.

This clonotype was seen a few times. The J gene is TRBJ2-7, the V gene TRBV20-1; 7 positions agree with TRBD2. The CDR3 contains 15 residues. The J segment lost 0 bases and the V segment lost 3 bases, leaving 8 bases of the junction unmatched. The germline V gene has CDR1 DFQATT and CDR2 SNEGSKA (reference sequence). The CDR3 sequence: CSARTAGRSSYEQYF. CDR3 DNA sequence: TGCAGTGCTAGGACAGCGGGGAGGAGCTCCTACGAGCAGTACTTC.

About this clonotype: At one of its ends the junction is not consistent with the germline gene, which may arise from a read error. The chain has TRBV7-9 and TRBJ2-1, with D uncertain. The germline V gene encodes CDR1 SEHNR and CDR2 FQNEAQ (reference sequence). This CDR3 region has 14 residues. The CDR3 region is CVSSPGSLYNEQFF. The CDR3 coding sequence is TGTGTCAGCAGCCCCGGGTCCCTATACAATGAGCAGTTCTTC.

This clonotype has more than one count but fewer than ten. The chain couples TRBV6-1 to TRBJ1-6, with D uncertain. The CDR3 is 12 amino acids. Germline V gives CDR1 MNHNS, CDR2 SASEGT. The V gene lost 5 bases and the J gene lost 8 bases, with 7 bases spanning the gap. The CDR3 sequence is CASSPLHSPLHF. The CDR3 DNA reads as TGTGCCAGCAGTCCGTTGCATTCACCCCTCCACTTT.

As concerns this clonotype: A read error may explain this, as a much larger clone is one base away. V usage is TRBV11-2 and J usage is TRBJ2-5, with 7 positions matching TRBD1. Germline-derived CDR1 and CDR2 are SGHAT and FQNNGV. The CDR3 runs 14 residues. This CDR3 is CASSRGQFQETHYF. The CDR3 DNA is TGTGCCAGCAGCCGGGGACAGTTCCAAGAGACCCATTACTTC.

The chain combines TRBV20-1 with TRBJ2-3; D is ambiguous. Germline CDR1 DFQATT, CDR2 SNEGSKA (reference sequence). The length of the CDR3 is 15 residues. V dropped 5 bases and J dropped 2 bases, with 17 bases sitting between them. The CDR3 protein is CSAQVGVLPTDTQYF. For the CDR3, the DNA is TGCAGTGCTCAAGTCGGCGTCTTACCCACAGATACGCAGTATTTT.

The rearrangement uses TRBV20-1 and TRBJ1-4; no firm D call. Germline V gene data show CDR1 as DFQATT and CDR2 as SNEGSKA (reference sequence). The V end lost 6 bases, the J end lost 6 bases, and 14 bases lay between the germline ends. The CDR3 spans 13 residues. As DNA, the CDR3 is TGCAGTGCCTTGGCCCCCAAGGATGAAAAACTGTTTTTT. Protein: CSALAPKDEKLFF.

The sample holds many counts of this clonotype. The chain employs TRBV13 and TRBJ1-6; D gene unclear. Trimming removed 5 bases at V and 7 bases at J, with 9 bases between. Germline V gene data show CDR1 as PRHDT and CDR2 as FYEKMQ (reference sequence). This CDR3 region has 13 residues. Written as DNA, the CDR3 is TGTGCCAGCAGCGATGGCCCGAATTCACCCCTCCACTTT. Translation: CASSDGPNSPLHF.